Presented here are 18 T cell receptor beta chains from one specimen sequenced in a study of early T cells in non-severe SARS-CoV-2 infection (dated by TCRdb to the early 2020s). Receptors were amplified or captured by 5' RACE. Sequencing used a NextSeq 500. The public reads were reanalyzed by TCRdb: fastp trimming at Q25, MiXCR alignment, in-frame beta chains only. Entries are consolidated by CDR3 protein sequence, retaining the most common genes and DNA. The sample table lists 75,000 to 90,000 distinct CDR3 sequences, about 13% of them with a count of one. The ten largest clones take up around 1.1% of the sample. What was sequenced was whole blood. These receptors came from an adult who was a healthcare worker with PCR-confirmed SARS-CoV-2 infection or an uninfected control (not recorded which).

This clonotype was counted a few times. J is TRBJ2-7 and V is TRBV10-3; D perhaps matches TRBD2 (5 bases). The CDR3 is 19 residues long. Looked up from germline, CDR1 is ENHRY and CDR2 is SYGVKD. Trimming left V 5 bases short and J 0 bases short, with 26 bases between. The CDR3 is CAISTGRSRLPSSSYEQYF. CDR3 in DNA: TGTGCCATCAGTACTGGACGGAGCCGACTACCCTCCAGCTCCTACGAGCAGTACTTC.

The table lists this clonotype with many counts. The V and J genes are TRBV2 and TRBJ2-5, with D uncertain. The V and J ends lost 2 bases and 0 bases respectively, with 7 bases between them. Germline V CDR1 and CDR2: SNHLY, FYNNEI. This CDR3 region has 14 residues. CDR3 in amino acids: CASSENRDQETQYF. CDR3 bases: TGTGCCAGCAGTGAAAACCGGGACCAAGAGACCCAGTACTTC.

J is TRBJ1-2 and V is TRBV10-2, with D possibly TRBD1 on 6 matching bases. Germline V CDR1 and CDR2: WSHSY, SAAADI. The CDR3 has 15 residues. V lost 6 bases and J 4 bases, leaving 18 bases between the germline ends. The CDR3 protein is CASSVNREGTYGYTF. The CDR3 DNA is TGCGCCAGCAGCGTCAACAGGGAGGGTACCTATGGCTACACCTTC.

This clonotype was counted at least ten times. The rearrangement uses TRBV18 and TRBJ2-3; D is perhaps TRBD2 (6 bases). The CDR3 is 12 amino acids. CDR1 and CDR2 from the germline V gene are KGHSH and LQKENI. Trimming removed 5 bases from V and 7 bases from J, with 10 bases in between. CDR3 protein: CASSDGGNTQYF. For the CDR3, the DNA is TGTGCCAGCTCAGACGGGGGAAATACGCAGTATTTT.

Only a few counts were recorded for this clonotype. The chain is built from TRBV19 and TRBJ2-5, with D possibly being TRBD2 (5 bases). This CDR3 is 13 amino acids long. The germline CDR1 and CDR2 sequences are LNHDA and SQIVND (reference sequence). V lost 6 bases to trimming and J lost 4 bases, with 12 bases between them. CDR3 in amino acids: CASSVGGPETQYF. The CDR3, as DNA: TGTGCCAGTAGCGTAGGAGGTCCAGAGACCCAGTACTTC.

This chain joins TRBV7-2 and TRBJ2-1; D is unclear. The CDR3 covers 15 residues. Germline V gene sequence: CDR1 SGHTA, CDR2 FQGNSA. Trimming cost V 2 bases and J 8 bases, with 16 bases left between them. In nucleotides, the CDR3 is TGTGCCAGCAGCTTAACTGGGGTTTCTATCGATGAGCAGTTCTTC. This translates into CASSLTGVSIDEQFF.

In its sample, this clonotype was seen a few times. The chain is built from TRBV29-1 and TRBJ2-2, with TRBD1 identical over 10 bases. The CDR3 is 13 residues long. The trim removed 4 bases at V and 5 bases at J, leaving 1 base unmatched. In germline, CDR1 is SQVTM, CDR2 ANQGSEA. The chain's CDR3 is CSVGTGGTGELFF. The CDR3 DNA reads as TGCAGCGTTGGGACAGGGGGAACCGGGGAGCTGTTTTTT.

This clonotype occurred a few times. The J gene is TRBJ2-7, the V gene TRBV18; possibly TRBD1 or TRBD2 for D (5 bases each). Trimming removed 0 bases from V and 3 bases from J, with 15 bases in between. The CDR3 covers 16 residues. Germline assignment: CDR1 KGHSH and CDR2 LQKENI. CDR3 bases: TGTGCCAGCTCACCACCGGGACCCACCCCTCACTACGAGCAGTACTTC. Protein: CASSPPGPTPHYEQYF. The full variable domain, with the rest looked up from reference TRBV18 and TRBJ2-7, is NAGVMQNPRHLVRRRGQEARLRCSPMKGHSHVYWYRQLPEEGLKFMVYLQKENIIDESGMPKERFSAEFPKEGPSILRIQQVVRGDSAAYFCASSPPGPTPHYEQYFGPGTRLTVT.

V gene TRBV20-1 combines with J gene TRBJ2-2, with 8 bases that match TRBD2. CDR3 length: 16 residues. Germline CDR1 reads DFQATT; CDR2 reads SNEGSKA (reference sequence). V shed 1 base and J 3 bases; nucleotides not matched to a gene: 7. CDR3 DNA: TGCAGTGCTAGAGTCGTAGCGGGAAGTCACACCGGGGAGCTGTTTTTT. It specifies CSARVVAGSHTGELFF.

This chain links TRBV20-1 with TRBJ2-7; 9 bases match TRBD2. The V gene end was trimmed by 4 bases and the J gene end by 3 bases; junction bases not matched to a gene: 7. Germline V gives CDR1 DFQATT, CDR2 SNEGSKA (reference sequence). The CDR3 covers 14 residues. The CDR3: CSATMTSGLYEQYF. For the CDR3, the DNA is TGCAGTGCTACAATGACTAGCGGCCTCTACGAGCAGTACTTC.

The chain couples TRBV7-8 to TRBJ2-4; possible D gene TRBD1, 5 bases. This CDR3 has 14 residues. The V gene's germline CDR1 is SGHVS and CDR2 FQNEAQ. Trimming pared 9 bases from V and 3 bases from J, leaving 15 bases between. As DNA, the CDR3 is TGTGCCAGTACTCCAGGGTTAAACAAAAACATTCAGTACTTC. Translation gives CASTPGLNKNIQYF.

The chain uses TRBV27 and TRBJ1-2; D uncertain. The CDR3 is 13 amino acids. The V end lost 3 bases, the J end lost 2 bases, and 7 bases lay between the germline ends. CDR1 is MNHEY and CDR2 is SMNVEV in the germline V gene (reference sequence). The CDR3 nucleotides read TGTGCCAGCAGTTTTGGCAGCAACTATGGCTACACCTTC. This encodes CASSFGSNYGYTF.

This clonotype was seen only a few times. The rearrangement links TRBV25-1 to TRBJ1-4; no firm D call. CDR3 size: 14 residues. Germline values: CDR1 MGHDK, CDR2 SYGVNS. Trimming removed 5 bases at V and 8 bases at J, with 15 bases between. CDR3 protein: CASSLQRMGEKLFF. DNA for the CDR3: TGTGCCAGCAGTCTTCAGAGGATGGGGGAAAAACTGTTTTTT.

The genes are TRBV28 and TRBJ1-3; no reliable D call. Trimming took 6 bases from V and 0 from J, leaving 6 bases between them. The CDR3 covers 13 residues. The V gene's germline CDR1 is MDHEN and CDR2 SYDVKM. The CDR3 DNA reads TGTGCCAGCAGGCTGTACTCTGGAAACACCATATATTTT. It codes for CASRLYSGNTIYF. Variable domain in full (rest from reference TRBV28 and TRBJ1-3): DVKVTQSSRYLVKRTGEKVFLECVQDMDHENMFWYRQDPGLGLRLIYFSYDVKMKEKGDIPEGYSVSREKKERFSLILESASTNQTSMYLCASRLYSGNTIYFGEGSWLTVV.

V is TRBV7-6 and J is TRBJ1-1; D is uncertain. The CDR3 extends over 13 amino acids. The V end was cut by 6 bases, the J end by 6 bases, with 14 bases between. Germline loops: CDR1 SGHVS, CDR2 FNYEAQ. For the CDR3, the DNA is TGTGCCAGCAGACCCATGCTGCAGGCTGAAGCTTTCTTT. Amino acid sequence: CASRPMLQAEAFF.

V gene TRBV5-1 combines with J gene TRBJ2-5, with D perhaps TRBD2 (5 bases). The germline V gene encodes CDR1 SGHRS and CDR2 YFSETQ. Trimming left V 3 bases short and J 0 bases short, with 9 bases between. The CDR3 is made up of 14 amino acids. CDR3 sequence (DNA): TGCGCCAGCAGCTCGGGGATATACCAAGAGACCCAGTACTTC. Protein: CASSSGIYQETQYF.

This clonotype was recorded a few times. V gene TRBV10-2 combines with J gene TRBJ2-6; D gene uncertain. The V and J ends lost 7 bases and 1 base respectively, with 14 bases between them. Germline CDR1 and CDR2: WSHSY and SAAADI. This CDR3 region has 16 residues. The DNA for the CDR3 is TGCGCCAGCACTTCCCTGGACGGATCTGGGGCCAACGTCCTGACTTTC. This encodes CASTSLDGSGANVLTF.

This chain connects TRBV29-1 to TRBJ2-5; a weak D match, TRBD2 (5 bases). V was pared by 1 base and J by 2 bases, with 14 bases between. The CDR3 is 15 residues long. The V gene's germline CDR1 is SQVTM and CDR2 ANQGSEA. This chain's CDR3 is CSVEGAREPQETQYF. CDR3 nucleotides: TGCAGCGTTGAAGGGGCTCGGGAACCTCAAGAGACCCAGTACTTC.